This paragraph reports one T cell receptor beta chain. This entry comes from a study of blood T cell repertoires in COVID-19. Data came from immunoSEQ multiplex PCR; TCRdb stores just in-frame clones and leaves some out. The data show roughly 32,000 clones, around 90% seen once. With V trimmed by 0 bases and J by 5 bases, 13 bases remained unmatched. Germline V gene lookup returns CDR1 MNHEY and CDR2 SMNVEV (reference sequence). The CDR3 covers 17 residues. The V call is TRBV27, the J call TRBJ2-7; TRBD2 matches at 7 bases. The source is a man in his fifties with active or convalescent COVID-19. Material for sequencing was peripheral blood. Here the CDR3 reads CASSLSPGRGSIHEQYF. The DNA for the CDR3 is TGTGCCAGCAGTTTATCGCCAGGGAGGGGAAGTATCCACGAGCAGTACTTC.